One sample yielded the 28 T cell receptor beta chains listed below, sequenced in a study of blood T cell repertoires in COVID-19. TCRdb keeps only in-frame clones here, not all; method: immunoSEQ multiplex PCR. The data hold about 150,000 clones, with over 80% observed a single time. Sequencing was performed on peripheral blood. These receptors all stem from a man between 65 and 85 years old who had recovered from COVID-19.

V and J are TRBV18 and TRBJ2-3; 10 bases map to TRBD1. Trimming at V came to 5 bases and at J to 4 bases, leaving 6 bases not matched to a gene. CDR1 is KGHSH, CDR2 LQKENI, per germline. The length of the CDR3 is 15 residues. For the CDR3, the DNA is TGTGCCAGCTCAAGGGGACAGGGGATCTCAGATACGCAGTATTTT. Translated, it gives CASSRGQGISDTQYF.

J is TRBJ2-1 and V is TRBV14; TRBD2 is a possible D gene (5 bases). CDR1 SGHDN and CDR2 FVKESK come from the germline V gene. The V end lost 0 bases, the J end lost 1 base, and 7 bases lay between the germline ends. The CDR3 has 15 residues. CDR3 nucleotide sequence: TGTGCCAGCAGCCAAGACCCGGGATCCTACAATGAGCAGTTCTTC. Protein product: CASSQDPGSYNEQFF.

The chain has TRBV5-1 and TRBJ1-4; unclear D gene. Between the trimmed V and J ends, which lost 0 bases and 7 bases, there was a span of 13 bases. This CDR3 comprises 15 residues. Germline V gene data show CDR1 as SGHRS and CDR2 as YFSETQ. CDR3 bases: TGCGCCAGCAGCTTGGGGGGAGCCGAGTCTGAAAAACTGTTTTTT. This codes for CASSLGGAESEKLFF.

Here the CDR3 DNA reads TGTGCCAGCAGCTTAGACAGTAGTATCACTCAGCCCCAGCATTTT. Protein product: CASSLDSSITQPQHF. This sequence joins TRBV7-9 and TRBJ1-5; D unclear. The CDR3 totals 15 residues. Per the germline V gene, CDR1 is SEHNR and CDR2 is FQNEAQ (reference sequence). V lost 1 base, J lost 6 bases, and 13 bases lay in between.

This clone showed up just once. CDR3 loop: CASSDGTSATYEQYF. CDR3 DNA: TGCGCCAGCAGCGACGGGACTAGCGCAACCTACGAGCAGTACTTC. V gene TRBV5-1 combines with J gene TRBJ2-7; 10 bases match TRBD2. CDR1 is SGHRS, CDR2 YFSETQ, per germline. J was trimmed by 2 bases and V by 4 bases; bases with no gene match: 6. This CDR3 has 15 residues.

The V and J genes are TRBV7-9 and TRBJ1-2; D is uncertain. CDR3 size: 12 residues. Germline CDR1 and CDR2: SEHNR and FQNEAQ (reference sequence). V was cut by 4 bases and J by 7 bases, with 10 bases left in between. The chain's CDR3 is CASSSADSGYTF. The CDR3 DNA reads TGTGCCAGCAGCTCCGCGGATTCTGGCTACACCTTC.

The chain uses TRBV11-2 and TRBJ2-6; a possible D gene is TRBD1 (6 bases). CDR3 size: 19 residues. CDR1 is SGHAT, CDR2 FQNNGV, per germline. Trimming pared 4 bases from V and 0 bases from J, leaving 19 bases between. The CDR3 bases are TGTGCCAGCAGCTCAGACTACAGGGATTCCCCCTCTGGGGCCAACGTCCTGACTTTC. Its translation is CASSSDYRDSPSGANVLTF. Drawing the rest from reference TRBV11-2 and TRBJ2-6, the complete variable domain is EAGVAQSPRYKIIEKRQSVAFWCNPISGHATLYWYQQILGQGPKLLIQFQNNGVVDDSQLPKDRFSAERLKGVDSTLKIQPAKLEDSAVYLCASSSDYRDSPSGANVLTFGAGSRLTVL.

The chain combines TRBV28 with TRBJ2-7; 13 bases map to TRBD2. Trimming at V came to 7 bases and at J to 6 bases, leaving 12 bases not matched to a gene. Germline assignment: CDR1 MDHEN and CDR2 SYDVKM. The length of the CDR3 is 16 residues. The CDR3 is CASTRTGLAGASEQYF. DNA of the CDR3: TGTGCCAGCACCCGCACAGGACTAGCGGGAGCGAGCGAGCAGTACTTC.

This chain joins TRBV5-1 and TRBJ2-3, with D possibly being TRBD2 (6 bases). The CDR3 is 16 amino acids. The V gene's germline CDR1 is SGHRS and CDR2 YFSETQ. The V end lost 2 bases, the J end lost 2 bases, and 15 bases lay between the germline ends. The CDR3, as DNA: TGCGCCAGCAGCTTAGGAGGGGACCCAAACACAGATACGCAGTATTTT. Protein product: CASSLGGDPNTDTQYF.

V and J are TRBV5-5 and TRBJ2-2, with 7 nucleotides matching TRBD1. J was trimmed by 4 bases and V by 3 bases; bases with no gene match: 3. The CDR3 consists of 14 residues. Per the germline V gene, CDR1 is SGHKS and CDR2 is YYEKEE (reference sequence). CDR3 loop: CASSYDRVTGELFF. CDR3 DNA sequence: TGTGCCAGCAGCTACGACAGGGTCACCGGGGAGCTGTTTTTT.

The chain links TRBV30 to TRBJ2-1, with D possibly being TRBD2 (6 bases). The V gene's germline CDR1 is GTSNPN and CDR2 SVGIG (reference sequence). CDR3 length equals 17 residues. V lost 1 base, J lost 0 bases, and 16 bases lay in between. This CDR3 is CAWSGLEGGSSYNEQFF. The CDR3 DNA reads as TGTGCCTGGAGTGGTCTGGAGGGCGGGTCCTCCTACAATGAGCAGTTCTTC.

This clone came up once. The V call is TRBV2, the J call TRBJ2-3; possible D gene TRBD1, 5 bases. Trimming shortened V by 3 bases and J by 3 bases, and 13 bases separated the two germline ends. The length of the CDR3 is 15 residues. Germline CDR1 is SNHLY and CDR2 is FYNNEI. CDR3: CASSDPGRGTDTQYF. In DNA, the CDR3 is TGTGCCAGCAGTGATCCGGGTAGGGGTACAGATACGCAGTATTTT. Full variable domain (outside the CDR3, taken from reference TRBV2 and TRBJ2-3): EPEVTQTPSHQVTQMGQEVILRCVPISNHLYFYWYRQILGQKVEFLVSFYNNEISEKSEIFDDQFSVERPDGSNFTLKIRSTKLEDSAMYFCASSDPGRGTDTQYFGPGTRLTVL.

This chain uses TRBV21-1 with TRBJ2-4; the table's TRBD1 call for D was not verified on the DNA. TRBV21-1 is reported as a pseudogene. CDR3 size: 17 residues. The DNA of the CDR3 is TGTGCCAGCAGCAAAGGGGACAGGGGGCTAGCCAAAAACATTCAGTACTTC. It specifies CASSKGDRGLAKNIQYF.

The chain joins TRBV28 to TRBJ1-5; 8 bases align to TRBD1. CDR1 is MDHEN and CDR2 is SYDVKM in the germline V gene. Trimming at V came to 1 base and at J to 6 bases, leaving 8 bases not matched to a gene. The CDR3 contains 16 residues. The CDR3 DNA reads TGTGCCAGCAGTTTATTGGCAGGGGGCTTTCGTCAGCCCCAGCATTTT. Its translation is CASSLLAGGFRQPQHF.

Written as DNA, the CDR3 is TGCAGTGCACGGAACGGGGATACGCAGTATTTT. Translated, it gives CSARNGDTQYF. The rearrangement uses TRBV20-1 and TRBJ2-3; no clear D. CDR3 size: 11 residues. Germline CDR1 reads DFQATT; CDR2 reads SNEGSKA (reference sequence). The V end lost 6 bases, the J end lost 6 bases, and 10 bases lay between the germline ends.

CDR3 bases: TGTGCCAGCAGCGCAAACAGGGTCGAGCAGTACTTC. Protein product: CASSANRVEQYF. J is TRBJ2-7 and V is TRBV7-9, with a tentative D call TRBD1 (6 bases). Trimming left V 5 bases short and J 6 bases short, with 11 bases between. The length of the CDR3 is 12 residues. CDR1 and CDR2 (germline): SEHNR, FQNEAQ (reference sequence).

The chain has TRBV11-1 and TRBJ2-6, with a possible D match to TRBD2 (5 bases). V shed 1 base and J shed 0 bases, with 7 bases lying between them. The CDR3 runs 16 residues. The V gene's germline CDR1 is SGHAT and CDR2 FQDESV (reference sequence). CDR3 residues: CASSLGGNSGANVLTF. The CDR3 DNA is TGTGCCAGCAGCTTAGGAGGGAACTCTGGGGCCAACGTCCTGACTTTC.

This sequence joins TRBV9 and TRBJ2-7, with TRBD2 matching over 7 bases. Germline lookup yields CDR1 SGDLS and CDR2 YYNGEE. This CDR3 contains 13 residues. V shed 3 bases, J shed 5 bases, and the junction held 5 bases outside the gene matches. The DNA for the CDR3 is TGTGCCAGCAGCGCCGGGACTAACAACGAGCAGTACTTC. Translated: CASSAGTNNEQYF. The full variable domain, rest sourced from reference TRBV9 and TRBJ2-7, is DSGVTQTPKHLITATGQRVTLRCSPRSGDLSVYWYQQSLDQGLQFLIQYYNGEERAKGNILERFSAQQFPDLHSELNLSSLELGDSALYFCASSAGTNNEQYFGPGTRLTVT.

The gene calls are TRBV28 and TRBJ1-2; D might be TRBD1 (6 bases). In germline, CDR1 is MDHEN, CDR2 SYDVKM. This CDR3 spans 14 amino acids. V was clipped by 4 bases and J by 1 base, with 10 bases between them. CDR3 sequence: CASSSGQRNYGYTF. In DNA form, the CDR3 reads TGTGCCAGCAGTTCCGGACAGCGTAACTATGGCTACACCTTC.

This clone was recorded only once. The chain has TRBV28 and TRBJ2-7; D perhaps matches TRBD2 (6 bases). Per the germline V gene, CDR1 is MDHEN and CDR2 is SYDVKM. Trimming shortened V by 4 bases and J by 7 bases, and 14 bases separated the two germline ends. The CDR3 has 13 amino acids. CDR3 residues: CASSSGVTREQYF. For the CDR3, the DNA is TGTGCCAGCAGTTCGGGGGTTACGAGGGAGCAGTACTTC.

A single count supports this clone. V usage is TRBV7-9 and J usage is TRBJ2-5, with 8 bases lining up with TRBD1. The trim removed 5 bases at V and 1 base at J, leaving 6 bases unmatched. Germline V gene data show CDR1 as SEHNR and CDR2 as FQNEAQ (reference sequence). The length of the CDR3 is 15 residues. The CDR3 DNA follows: TGTGCCAGCAGCACCGACAGGGGAATCCAAGAGACCCAGTACTTC. Protein product: CASSTDRGIQETQYF.

The chain links TRBV5-4 to TRBJ2-7; no clear D. This CDR3 has 15 residues. The V gene lost 4 bases and the J gene lost 5 bases, with 19 bases spanning the gap. From germline, CDR1 is SGHNT and CDR2 YYREEE (reference sequence). The CDR3 sequence is CASSKEHSRGHEQYF. The CDR3 DNA reads TGTGCCAGCAGCAAAGAACACTCCCGCGGCCACGAGCAGTACTTC.

V usage is TRBV5-1 and J usage is TRBJ2-1, with D possibly TRBD1 on 6 matching bases. This CDR3 contains 16 residues. Deletions cut 5 bases from V and 0 bases from J, with 15 bases between. Germline V lookup: CDR1 SGHRS, CDR2 YFSETQ. CDR3 in amino acids: CASRVEGTSSYNEQFF. In DNA form, the CDR3 reads TGCGCCAGCAGAGTCGAGGGGACAAGCTCCTACAATGAGCAGTTCTTC.

The gene calls are TRBV5-6 and TRBJ1-2, with 10 bases matching TRBD1. Trimming cost V 4 bases and J 5 bases; bases outside gene matches: 11. The CDR3 loop spans 16 amino acids. Per the germline V gene, CDR1 is SGHDT and CDR2 is YYEEEE. The CDR3 nucleotides read TGTGCCAGCAGCCCGACAGGGGGCGAAGGAAATTATGGCTACACCTTC. It is translated as CASSPTGGEGNYGYTF. Drawing the rest from reference TRBV5-6 and TRBJ1-2, the complete variable domain is DAGVTQSPTHLIKTRGQQVTLRCSPKSGHDTVSWYQQALGQGPQFIFQYYEEEERQRGNFPDRFSGHQFPNYSSELNVNALLLGDSALYLCASSPTGGEGNYGYTFGSGTRLTVV.

The chain carries TRBV5-4 and TRBJ2-5, with 11 bases matching TRBD2. This CDR3 is built from 14 residues. Germline trimming cut 2 bases from V and 3 bases from J; bases unmatched to any gene: 0. Germline V gene sequence: CDR1 SGHNT, CDR2 YYREEE (reference sequence). The CDR3 here is CASSLLAGEETQYF. CDR3 DNA sequence: TGTGCCAGCAGCTTACTAGCGGGGGAAGAGACCCAGTACTTC.

The gene calls are TRBV5-5 and TRBJ2-1; 10 positions agree with TRBD2. CDR3 size: 16 residues. The germline V gene encodes CDR1 SGHKS and CDR2 YYEKEE (reference sequence). The ends lost 0 bases at V and 5 bases at J; junction bases unmatched: 5. CDR3 residues: CASSLEAGGKNNEQFF. DNA for the CDR3: TGTGCCAGCAGCTTGGAAGCGGGAGGGAAGAACAATGAGCAGTTCTTC.

DNA of the CDR3: TGTGCCAGCAGAAGGGACAGGGATCAGCCCCAGCATTTT. Protein sequence: CASRRDRDQPQHF. This rearrangement joins TRBV6-6 to TRBJ1-5, with TRBD1 identical over 9 bases. Germline values: CDR1 MNHNY, CDR2 SVGAGI (reference sequence). V trimming: 6 bases; J trimming: 5 bases; junction bases outside the gene matches: 2. This CDR3 has 13 residues.

The table lists this clone with a count of one. V is TRBV6-5 and J is TRBJ1-1, with TRBD1 matching over 7 bases. Germline CDR1 is MNHEY and CDR2 is SVGAGI. This CDR3 has 14 amino acids. Germline trimming cut 7 bases from V and 3 bases from J; bases unmatched to any gene: 8. In DNA, the CDR3 is TGTGCCAGCACCGGAGGGACAGTGGACACTGAAGCTTTCTTT. Translated: CASTGGTVDTEAFF.